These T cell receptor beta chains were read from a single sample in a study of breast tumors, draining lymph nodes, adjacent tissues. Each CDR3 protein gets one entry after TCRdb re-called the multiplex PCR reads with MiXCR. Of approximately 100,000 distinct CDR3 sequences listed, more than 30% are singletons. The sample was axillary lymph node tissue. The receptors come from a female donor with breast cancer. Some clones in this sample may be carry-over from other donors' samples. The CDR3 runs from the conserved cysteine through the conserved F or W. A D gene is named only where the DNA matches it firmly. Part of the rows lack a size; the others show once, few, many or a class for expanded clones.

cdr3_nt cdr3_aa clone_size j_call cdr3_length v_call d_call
TGTGCCAGCAGCCTCAGGGGTAGCGGGCTTGTCACAGATACGCAGTATTTT CASSLRGSGLVTDTQYF many TRBJ2-3 17 TRBV9 -
TGTGCCAGCAGTTCCCCAGGGGCAGGCAATCAGCCCCAGCATTTT CASSSPGAGNQPQHF many TRBJ1-5 15 TRBV6-6 -
TGTGCCAGCAGTTACTCCCGGACAGGGATGACCGGGGAGCTGTTTTTT CASSYSRTGMTGELFF many TRBJ2-2 16 TRBV6-5 TRBD1
TGTGCCACCAGTGATTTCCGACCCGGGACTAGCGGGAGGAACACCGGGGAGCTGTTTTTT CATSDFRPGTSGRNTGELFF many TRBJ2-2 20 TRBV24-1 TRBD2
TGTGCCAGCAGTTTTAGGGACGGTAGAGGCTACACCTTC CASSFRDGRGYTF many TRBJ1-2 13 TRBV27 -
TGTGCCAGCAGTCGAAGGGGCGCCTACAATTCACCCCTCCACTTT CASSRRGAYNSPLHF many TRBJ1-6 15 TRBV2 -
TGTGCCAGCTCTCCCACTTATAGCGGGGGGACGCAAGCTACGCAGTATTTT CASSPTYSGGTQATQYF - TRBJ2-3 17 TRBV9 TRBD2
TGTGCCAGCAGCCCCTGGATCCCCCCCCCCGTCTCTGGGGCCAACGTCCTGACTTTC CASSPWIPPPVSGANVLTF many TRBJ2-6 19 TRBV5-6 -
TGTGCCAGCAGCTGGGACAGGGGGACTAATGAAAAACTGTTTTTT CASSWDRGTNEKLFF many TRBJ1-4 15 TRBV5-8 TRBD1
TGTGCCAGCAGCCTCGGACAGGTTGGTGAAGCTTTCTTT CASSLGQVGEAFF - TRBJ1-1 13 TRBV6-5 TRBD1
TGTGCCAGCACCACGACAGGGTTGGCCGGCTATGGCTACACCTTC CASTTTGLAGYGYTF many TRBJ1-2 15 TRBV28 TRBD1
TGCAGTGCGCCGGGGGGGGGGGGGGGGGCGGGGGGGGGGGGCTTTGGAAACACCATATATTTT CSAPGGGGGAGGGGFGNTIYF few TRBJ1-3 21 TRBV20-1 -
TGTGCCAGCAGTTATGTGGGTAATTCACCCCTCCACTTT CASSYVGNSPLHF many TRBJ1-6 13 TRBV28 -
TGTGCCAGCAGCTTACTTGGGACTAGCGCCTTCATATACGAGCAGTACTTC CASSLLGTSAFIYEQYF - TRBJ2-7 17 TRBV7-3 TRBD2
TGTGCTACCTCCCCGACGGGGGGACCTGGAGGGTTCTTC CATSPTGGPGGFF - TRBJ2-1 13 TRBV24-1 TRBD2
TGTGCCAGCAGTTTGGGACAGGGACTAGCGGGAGGGAGTTACAATGAGCAGTTCTTC CASSLGQGLAGGSYNEQFF - TRBJ2-1 19 TRBV12-3/TRBV12-4 TRBD2
TGTGCCAGCAGCGTAGAAATGAACACTGAAGCTTTCTTT CASSVEMNTEAFF few TRBJ1-1 13 TRBV9 -
TGCAGTGCTAGATTCAGGGGCCAAGAGACCCAGTACTTC CSARFRGQETQYF many TRBJ2-5 13 TRBV20-1 -
TGCGCCAGCAGTCTAATACCAGCGGGAGGCCCCAATGAGCAGTTCTTC CASSLIPAGGPNEQFF few TRBJ2-1 16 TRBV5-1 TRBD2
TGTGCCAGCAGTTTTACCCGGAGGGGACAGGGGGCCAAAGAGCAGTACTTC CASSFTRRGQGAKEQYF - TRBJ2-7 17 TRBV12-3/TRBV12-4 TRBD1
TGTGCCATCAGTGACCAACAGGGAGGCTACACCTTC CAISDQQGGYTF many TRBJ1-2 12 TRBV10-3 -
TGCGCCAGCACAAGGACTAGCGGGGCTCCCTACGAGCAGTACTTC CASTRTSGAPYEQYF many TRBJ2-7 15 TRBV10-2 TRBD2
TGTGCCAGCAGTCAGGGCAGCGGGGGTCAGGACGAGCAGTACTTC CASSQGSGGQDEQYF many TRBJ2-7 15 TRBV6-1 TRBD2
TGCGCCAGCAGCTTGGGTCGGGAGTCCGAGCAGTACTTC CASSLGRESEQYF many TRBJ2-7 13 TRBV5-1 -
TGCAGTGCTACCGCCCCAGGACGAGGGTATGGCTACACCTTC CSATAPGRGYGYTF many TRBJ1-2 14 TRBV20-1 -
TGCGCCAGCAGCCAAGTGGGGATAAACGCGGAGACCCAGTACTTC CASSQVGINAETQYF many TRBJ2-5 15 TRBV4-1 -
TGTGCCACCAGTGAAACTAGCACAGATACGCAGTATTTT CATSETSTDTQYF many TRBJ2-3 13 TRBV24-1 -
TGTGCCAGCAGCGGTCGGACAGGGCCAGGGAATAATTCACCCCTCCACTTT CASSGRTGPGNNSPLHF many TRBJ1-6 17 TRBV9 TRBD1
TGTGCCATCAGTGACGTAGGGGCAGCCACCACCGGGGAGCTGTTTTTT CAISDVGAATTGELFF many TRBJ2-2 16 TRBV10-3 -
TGCAGCGTTGAGGGTATTAGCATCGAGCAGTTCTTC CSVEGISIEQFF - TRBJ2-1 12 TRBV29-1 -
TGTGCCAGCAGCTTAGATCACGGAAATACGCAGTATTTT CASSLDHGNTQYF many TRBJ2-3 13 TRBV11-3 -
TGTGCCACCAGCAGAATGACAGGTCTCACCGGGGAGCTGTTTTTT CATSRMTGLTGELFF many TRBJ2-2 15 TRBV15 -
TGTGCCAGCAGCCTCGGACTAGCTGAGGAAGAGACCCAGTACTTC CASSLGLAEEETQYF - TRBJ2-5 15 TRBV5-5 TRBD2